The rows below give T cell receptor beta chains drawn from one sample of a study of cytomegalovirus exposure and HLA in healthy donors. Here immunoSEQ multiplex PCR was the method, and the copy in TCRdb shows in-frame clones only, minus some. The repertoire holds fewer than 150,000 clones, with roughly 78% as singletons. The specimen sequenced was PBMCs. Receptors were obtained from a man aged 35 to 55 in good health and CMV-seronegative. CDR3s include the opening cysteine and the closing phenylalanine or tryptophan. A D gene is named only where the DNA matches it firmly. Some rows mark clone size as missing; the rest say once, few, many or name a class of expanded clone.

abundance: .; j_gene: TRBJ1-3; d_gene: TRBD1; v_gene: TRBV19; CDR3aa: CASSKTGAGNTIYF; CDR3nt: TGTGCCAGTAGTAAGACAGGGGCTGGAAACACCATATATTTT
abundance: .; j_gene: TRBJ2-3; d_gene: .; v_gene: TRBV5-4; CDR3aa: CASSLATAGDTQYF; CDR3nt: TGTGCCAGCAGCTTGGCCACGGCAGGCGATACGCAGTATTTT
abundance: .; j_gene: TRBJ1-5; d_gene: TRBD1; v_gene: TRBV27; CDR3aa: CASSSRTGRNQPQHF; CDR3nt: TGTGCCAGCAGTTCTCGGACAGGTCGCAATCAGCCCCAGCATTTT
abundance: .; j_gene: TRBJ1-1; d_gene: .; v_gene: TRBV6-6; CDR3aa: CASSPRSGNTEAFF; CDR3nt: TGTGCCAGCAGCCCCCGGTCGGGGAACACTGAAGCTTTCTTT
abundance: .; j_gene: TRBJ2-1; d_gene: TRBD2; v_gene: TRBV7-2; CDR3aa: CASSLGTRSSYNEQFF; CDR3nt: TGTGCCAGCAGCTTAGGGACTAGGAGCTCCTACAATGAGCAGTTCTTC
abundance: once; j_gene: TRBJ2-4; d_gene: .; v_gene: TRBV4-1; CDR3aa: CASSQAPGAEKNIQYF; CDR3nt: TGCGCCAGCAGCCAAGCTCCAGGGGCCGAGAAAAACATTCAGTACTTC
abundance: .; j_gene: TRBJ2-7; d_gene: .; v_gene: TRBV15; CDR3aa: CATSRGLELTYEQYF; CDR3nt: TGTGCCACCAGCAGGGGCCTCGAGTTAACTTACGAGCAGTACTTC
abundance: .; j_gene: TRBJ2-5; d_gene: .; v_gene: TRBV10-3; CDR3aa: CAIRDNHQETQYF; CDR3nt: TGTGCCATCAGGGACAATCACCAAGAGACCCAGTACTTC
abundance: .; j_gene: TRBJ2-7; d_gene: TRBD1; v_gene: TRBV19; CDR3aa: CASRAIAGRGPAYEQYF; CDR3nt: TGTGCCAGTAGGGCCATCGCAGGTAGGGGGCCTGCCTACGAGCAGTACTTC
abundance: .; j_gene: TRBJ2-5; d_gene: TRBD1; v_gene: TRBV28; CDR3aa: CASSVPDRTGETQYF; CDR3nt: TGTGCCAGCAGTGTTCCGGACAGGACGGGGGAGACCCAGTACTTC
abundance: .; j_gene: TRBJ2-3; d_gene: .; v_gene: TRBV28; CDR3aa: CASSFRDIGDTQYF; CDR3nt: TGTGCCAGCAGTTTTAGGGACATTGGAGATACGCAGTATTTT
abundance: .; j_gene: TRBJ2-3; d_gene: TRBD2; v_gene: TRBV29-1; CDR3aa: CSARGGYTDTQYF; CDR3nt: TGCAGCGCCCGGGGGGGGTATACAGATACGCAGTATTTT
abundance: .; j_gene: TRBJ1-5; d_gene: .; v_gene: TRBV10-3; CDR3aa: CAISDGGGNQPQHF; CDR3nt: TGTGCCATCAGTGACGGGGGGGGCAATCAGCCCCAGCATTTT
abundance: .; j_gene: TRBJ2-3; d_gene: .; v_gene: TRBV2; CDR3aa: CASMIRGATDTQYF; CDR3nt: TGTGCCAGCATGATCAGGGGCGCCACAGATACGCAGTATTTT
abundance: .; j_gene: TRBJ1-2; d_gene: .; v_gene: TRBV5-4; CDR3aa: CASSVSGTNYGYTF; CDR3nt: TGTGCCAGCAGCGTCTCCGGGACTAACTATGGCTACACCTTC
abundance: .; j_gene: TRBJ1-1; d_gene: TRBD1; v_gene: TRBV7-9; CDR3aa: CASSLRGTGNTEAFF; CDR3nt: TGTGCCAGCAGCCTCAGAGGGACAGGGAACACTGAAGCTTTCTTT
abundance: once; j_gene: TRBJ2-1; d_gene: TRBD2; v_gene: TRBV5-1; CDR3aa: CASSFMALAGLNEQFF; CDR3nt: TGCGCCAGCAGCTTCATGGCACTAGCGGGTCTCAATGAGCAGTTCTTC
abundance: .; j_gene: TRBJ1-1; d_gene: .; v_gene: TRBV5-6; CDR3aa: CASSPLQGRGAFF; CDR3nt: TGTGCCAGCAGCCCCCTTCAGGGGAGAGGAGCTTTCTTT
abundance: .; j_gene: TRBJ2-5; d_gene: .; v_gene: TRBV5-4; CDR3aa: CASSPTGFEETQYF; CDR3nt: TGTGCCAGCAGCCCAACAGGGTTCGAAGAGACCCAGTACTTC
abundance: .; j_gene: TRBJ2-5; d_gene: .; v_gene: TRBV7-9; CDR3aa: CASSAGHGQETQYF; CDR3nt: TGTGCCAGCAGCGCCGGACACGGCCAAGAGACCCAGTACTTC
abundance: .; j_gene: TRBJ2-3; d_gene: .; v_gene: TRBV10-3; CDR3aa: CAIRAWEGDTDTQYF; CDR3nt: TGTGCCATCCGTGCCTGGGAAGGGGACACAGATACGCAGTATTTT
abundance: .; j_gene: TRBJ2-7; d_gene: .; v_gene: TRBV30; CDR3aa: CAWSIAAEYEQYF; CDR3nt: TGTGCCTGGAGTATAGCGGCAGAATACGAGCAGTACTTC
abundance: once; j_gene: TRBJ1-4; d_gene: TRBD1; v_gene: TRBV7-8; CDR3aa: CASSTGTGHEKLFF; CDR3nt: TGTGCCAGCAGCACAGGGACAGGGCATGAAAAACTGTTTTTT